The 28 T cell receptor beta chains presented below share a single source sample, sequenced in a study of cytotoxic CD8 clonotypes in ibrutinib-treated CLL (dated by TCRdb to the early 2020s). The meaning of the sample's time point label: approximately eleven months on ibrutinib. Libraries were made using the immunoSEQ multiplex PCR assay. TCRdb took this table from immuneACCESS and kept in-frame rearrangements with V and J called. Such tables lack part of the clones; where checked against another copy, unresolved V genes explain under half of the gap, and the rest is unexplained. The sample contains 120,000 to 150,000 clones, approximately 90% of them found a single time. The ten most abundant clones make up approximately 10% of the sample. The sequencing used PBMCs, collected after 12 months of ibrutinib treatment. These TCRs come from a human donor with chronic lymphocytic leukemia.

This clone was seen once. This chain links TRBV7-2 with TRBJ1-1, with a weak D call TRBD1 (5 bases). CDR1 and CDR2 (germline): SGHTA, FQGNSA. CDR3 size: 15 residues. Deletions cut 3 bases from V and 1 base from J, with 12 bases between. The CDR3 DNA is TGTGCCAGCAGCTTTTCTGGGGGGAAGAACACTGAAGCTTTCTTT. Its translation: CASSFSGGKNTEAFF.

The CDR3 DNA reads as TGTGCCAGCTCACGCTGGGACAGGGTAATACAGACTAATGAAAAACTGTTTTTT. Protein product: CASSRWDRVIQTNEKLFF. This sequence joins TRBV18 and TRBJ1-4; 9 positions agree with TRBD1. The CDR3 sequence is 18 residues long. The V gene's germline CDR1 is KGHSH and CDR2 LQKENI. After removal of 4 bases from V and 2 bases from J, the junction contained 11 bases not matched to a gene.

The gene calls are TRBV4-2 and TRBJ1-1; D remains ambiguous. V was clipped by 7 bases and J by 0 bases, with 15 bases between them. This CDR3 is built from 15 residues. Germline V CDR1 and CDR2: LGHNA, YNFKEQ. The CDR3 protein is CASTGRGRMNTEAFF. The CDR3 DNA is TGTGCCAGCACCGGACGCGGGAGGATGAACACTGAAGCTTTCTTT.

The rearrangement links TRBV28 to TRBJ2-7; no clear D. The germline gives CDR1 MDHEN, CDR2 SYDVKM. This CDR3 spans 15 amino acids. V lost 5 bases to trimming and J lost 3 bases, with 17 bases between them. This CDR3 is CASSPRLTLGYEQYF. The CDR3, as DNA: TGTGCCAGCAGTCCCCGCTTAACCCTTGGCTACGAGCAGTACTTC.

The chain is built from TRBV10-1 and TRBJ2-7; 7 bases match TRBD1. This CDR3 is built from 13 residues. V dropped 5 bases and J dropped 7; count of bases not matched to a gene: 8. Looked up from germline, CDR1 is WNHNN and CDR2 is SYGVQD (reference sequence). Written as DNA, the CDR3 is TGCGCCAGCAGTAAGGACAGGTCTGGGGAGCAGTACTTC. It codes for CASSKDRSGEQYF.

This clone was recorded only once. The chain carries TRBV30 and TRBJ1-4; no definite D call. Germline assignment: CDR1 GTSNPN and CDR2 SVGIG (reference sequence). The CDR3 extends over 14 amino acids. V was trimmed by 5 bases and J by 7 bases, leaving 17 bases between them. The CDR3 loop is CAWSTGKAGEKLFF. The CDR3 nucleotides read TGTGCCTGGTCGACCGGGAAAGCTGGTGAAAAACTGTTTTTT.

This clone is a singleton in its sample. V usage is TRBV19 and J usage is TRBJ2-1; D perhaps matches TRBD2 (6 bases). Trimming removed 6 bases at V and 9 bases at J, with 12 bases between. Germline loops: CDR1 LNHDA, CDR2 SQIVND (reference sequence). The CDR3 runs to 12 residues. Here the CDR3 reads CASSDRGFEQFF. CDR3 bases: TGTGCCAGTAGCGATCGGGGGTTTGAGCAGTTCTTC.

This chain joins TRBV28 and TRBJ2-2, with a tentative D call TRBD2 (7 bases). V was cut by 5 bases and J by 0 bases, with 13 bases left in between. The CDR3 length is 16 residues. CDR1 is MDHEN and CDR2 is SYDVKM in the germline V gene. The CDR3 loop reads CASSPGRGPNTGELFF. In nucleotides, the CDR3 is TGTGCCAGCAGTCCCGGGCGGGGGCCGAACACCGGGGAGCTGTTTTTT. Drawing the rest from reference TRBV28 and TRBJ2-2, the complete variable domain is DVKVTQSSRYLVKRTGEKVFLECVQDMDHENMFWYRQDPGLGLRLIYFSYDVKMKEKGDIPEGYSVSREKKERFSLILESASTNQTSMYLCASSPGRGPNTGELFFGEGSRLTVL.

The rearrangement links TRBV6-6 to TRBJ1-1; no definite D call. This CDR3 contains 12 residues. Trimming cost V 8 bases and J 0 bases, with 7 bases left between them. Germline V gene data show CDR1 as MNHNY and CDR2 as SVGAGI (reference sequence). The CDR3 coding sequence is TGTGCCAGCGGAAGACTGAACACTGAAGCTTTCTTT. It specifies CASGRLNTEAFF.

This clone was seen a single time. One end of the junction varies from germline; a read error may be responsible. The genes are TRBV19 and TRBJ1-1; a weak D match, TRBD1 (5 bases). CDR3 length equals 14 residues. CDR1 LNHDA and CDR2 SQIVND come from the germline V gene (reference sequence). CDR3 sequence reads: CASSIDLGTADAFF. The CDR3 DNA reads TGTGCCAGTAGTATAGATCTAGGGACTGCTGACGCTTTCTTT. Supplemented by reference TRBV19 and TRBJ1-1, the full variable domain reads DGGITQSPKYLFRKEGQNVTLSCEQNLNHDAMYWYRQDPGQGLRLIYYSQIVNDFQKGDIAEGYSVSREKKESFPLTVTSAQKNPTAFYLCASSIDLGTADAFFGQGTRLTVV.

J is TRBJ2-7 and V is TRBV28, with TRBD1 identical over 7 bases. This CDR3 region has 14 residues. J lost 3 bases, V lost 5 bases, and 7 bases had no gene match. Germline V lookup: CDR1 MDHEN, CDR2 SYDVKM. The CDR3 region is CASSRWTGDYEQYF. The CDR3 DNA reads TGTGCCAGCAGTAGATGGACAGGTGACTACGAGCAGTACTTC.

V gene TRBV5-6 combines with J gene TRBJ2-3; D is unresolved. V gave up 1 base and J gave up 1 base, with 4 bases separating them. Germline CDR1 SGHDT, CDR2 YYEEEE. The CDR3 is made up of 13 amino acids. The CDR3 nucleotides are TGTGCCAGCAGCTTGCGGGGCACAGATACGCAGTATTTT. As protein: CASSLRGTDTQYF.

The chain carries TRBV28 and TRBJ1-4, with no clear D. V lost 5 bases and J 0 bases, leaving 7 bases between the germline ends. There are 14 residues in the CDR3. Germline V gives CDR1 MDHEN, CDR2 SYDVKM. The CDR3 loop reads CASSPLATNEKLFF. The CDR3 DNA reads as TGTGCCAGCAGTCCTCTCGCAACTAATGAAAAACTGTTTTTT.

The chain has TRBV7-2 and TRBJ2-2; 11 bases align to TRBD2. Germline-derived CDR1 and CDR2 are SGHTA and FQGNSA. Unmatched junction bases numbered 7, after V lost 4 bases and J lost 6 bases. There are 16 residues in the CDR3. In nucleotides, the CDR3 is TGTGCCAGCAGCTGGGTACTAGCGGGAGCACCCGGGGAGCTGTTTTTT. Encoded protein: CASSWVLAGAPGELFF.

This clone has a single count. The genes are TRBV19 and TRBJ2-1, with TRBD2 matching over 11 bases. CDR1 and CDR2 (germline): LNHDA, SQIVND (reference sequence). V shed 3 bases, J shed 5 bases, and the junction held 3 bases outside the gene matches. The CDR3 runs 15 residues. As DNA, the CDR3 is TGTGCCAGTAGTATTAGCGGGAGGGGCAACAATGAGCAGTTCTTC. The encoded protein is CASSISGRGNNEQFF. Drawing the rest from reference TRBV19 and TRBJ2-1, the complete variable domain is DGGITQSPKYLFRKEGQNVTLSCEQNLNHDAMYWYRQDPGQGLRLIYYSQIVNDFQKGDIAEGYSVSREKKESFPLTVTSAQKNPTAFYLCASSISGRGNNEQFFGPGTRLTVL.

This clone was seen once. Here the CDR3 DNA reads TGCAGCGTTGTACAGGCGAGGGCCGGGGAGCTGTTTTTT. Amino acid sequence: CSVVQARAGELFF. This rearrangement joins TRBV29-1 to TRBJ2-2; either TRBD1 or TRBD2 may supply D (5 bases each). CDR1 and CDR2 (germline): SQVTM, ANQGSEA. The CDR3 has 13 amino acids. Trimming took off 4 bases at V and 6 bases at J, with 12 bases between the two ends.

The chain recombines TRBV9 with TRBJ1-4; D uncertain. Looked up from germline, CDR1 is SGDLS and CDR2 is YYNGEE. The CDR3 sequence is 17 residues long. V was pared by 4 bases and J by 4 bases, with 20 bases between. The DNA of the CDR3 is TGTGCCAGCAGCCCCCAGGCCGTCGACGGACTTAATGAAAAACTGTTTTTT. This encodes CASSPQAVDGLNEKLFF.

V and J are TRBV10-3 and TRBJ2-7, with D uncertain. The CDR3 is 15 residues long. Trimming left V 1 base short and J 4 bases short, with 14 bases between. The V gene's germline CDR1 is ENHRY and CDR2 SYGVKD. CDR3 sequence (DNA): TGTGCCATCAGTGAGTATAACAAGGCTAATTACGAGCAGTACTTC. Translation gives CAISEYNKANYEQYF.

V and J are TRBV18 and TRBJ1-4; tentative D call: TRBD1 (6 bases). Germline-derived CDR1 and CDR2 are KGHSH and LQKENI. Trimming took 6 bases from V and 0 from J, leaving 20 bases between them. The CDR3 extends over 18 amino acids. CDR3 in amino acids: CASSPQAIGGSTNEKLFF. The CDR3 DNA sequence: TGTGCCAGCTCTCCGCAGGCTATCGGGGGCTCAACTAATGAAAAACTGTTTTTT.

This clone has just one count. The V gene is TRBV28, the J gene TRBJ2-3; 9 positions agree with TRBD1. Trimming at V came to 5 bases and at J to 3 bases, leaving 6 bases not matched to a gene. The germline V gene encodes CDR1 MDHEN and CDR2 SYDVKM. CDR3 length: 15 amino acids. The CDR3 DNA reads TGTGCCAGCAGTCTCGACAGGGGGTGGACAGATACGCAGTATTTT. It is translated as CASSLDRGWTDTQYF.

This chain connects TRBV2 to TRBJ2-1, with D perhaps matching TRBD1 or TRBD2 (5 bases each). Germline loops: CDR1 SNHLY, CDR2 FYNNEI. This CDR3 spans 15 amino acids. Trimming removed 5 bases from V and 5 bases from J, with 16 bases in between. The CDR3 loop is CASSLVGEVDNEQFF. CDR3 DNA sequence: TGTGCCAGCAGTTTGGTGGGGGAAGTCGACAATGAGCAGTTCTTC.

The chain uses TRBV28 and TRBJ2-7; no reliable D call. This CDR3 is built from 13 residues. Germline lookup yields CDR1 MDHEN and CDR2 SYDVKM. Trimming removed 4 bases from V and 3 bases from J, with 10 bases in between. This CDR3 reads CASSWVDGYEQYF. In DNA form, the CDR3 reads TGTGCCAGCAGTTGGGTGGACGGCTACGAGCAGTACTTC.

CDR3 loop: CASSFQGVPSYEQYF. CDR3 nucleotide sequence: TGTGCCAGCAGCTTCCAGGGAGTCCCTTCCTACGAGCAGTACTTC. The rearrangement uses TRBV7-2 and TRBJ2-7; D could derive from TRBD1 or TRBD2 (5 bases each). The length of the CDR3 is 15 residues. Trimming cost V 3 bases and J 1 base, with 13 bases left between them. The germline CDR1 and CDR2 sequences are SGHTA and FQGNSA.

A single count supports this clone. The chain has TRBV27 and TRBJ1-5; D may be TRBD1 (5 bases). Germline-derived CDR1 and CDR2 are MNHEY and SMNVEV (reference sequence). V lost 6 bases and J lost 0, with 12 bases in between. CDR3 size: 15 residues. This CDR3 reads CASRKTVYSNQPQHF. The CDR3 DNA reads as TGTGCCAGCAGGAAGACAGTATATAGCAATCAGCCCCAGCATTTT.

Details on this clone: Other DNA sequences in this sample translate to the same CDR3. The V gene is TRBV18, the J gene TRBJ2-2; D remains unclear. Trimming removed 3 bases from V and 2 bases from J, with 13 bases in between. Per germline, CDR1 KGHSH and CDR2 LQKENI. The length of the CDR3 is 16 residues. This CDR3 reads CASSPNLAENTGELFF. The CDR3 nucleotides read TGTGCCAGCTCACCTAATTTGGCAGAAAACACCGGGGAGCTGTTTTTT.

The rearrangement joins TRBV7-6 to TRBJ1-5; no definite D call. The CDR3 covers 14 residues. Trimming removed 1 base at V and 5 bases at J, with 9 bases between. CDR1 and CDR2 from the germline V gene are SGHVS and FNYEAQ. The CDR3 region is CASSLDEGDQPQHF. CDR3 coding DNA: TGTGCCAGCAGCTTAGACGAGGGAGATCAGCCCCAGCATTTT.

The rearrangement uses TRBV28 and TRBJ2-6; D possibly corresponds to TRBD1 (7 bases). The CDR3 is 19 residues long. Germline V gene sequence: CDR1 MDHEN, CDR2 SYDVKM. V dropped 5 bases and J dropped 0 bases, with 20 bases sitting between them. This CDR3 is CASSQSGGRFSSGANVLTF. CDR3 nucleotide sequence: TGTGCCAGCAGTCAATCAGGGGGGAGGTTTAGCTCTGGGGCCAACGTCCTGACTTTC.

The chain is built from TRBV11-2 and TRBJ1-1; possibly TRBD1 for D (6 bases). CDR3 length: 13 amino acids. Trimming shortened V by 5 bases and J by 10 bases, and 17 bases separated the two germline ends. Germline loops: CDR1 SGHAT, CDR2 FQNNGV. The DNA of the CDR3 is TGTGCCAGCAGCGTAGGGTACCAGGGGCGAGCTTTCTTT. The encoded protein is CASSVGYQGRAFF.